This TCR beta chain was sequenced in a study of blood T cells in healthy people across ages. CDR3 length: 15 amino acids. Trimming took off 0 bases at V and 0 bases at J, with 8 bases between the two ends. Germline CDR1 reads LNHNV; CDR2 reads YYDKDF (reference sequence). The donors, aged 6 to 90, were healthy Caucasians from Russia. This clonotype has just a few counts. Its antigen is undetermined. The study, taken as a whole, reports: Without sorted subsets, naive and antigen-experienced compartments could not be conclusively compared.

A second PCR, run for roughly 6 to 11 cycles, used a sample-barcoded 5' primer plus a J-beta primer mix. TCRdb used MiXCR to reprocess the 5' RACE reads, holding one entry per CDR3 protein. The sample includes 1.5 million to 2 million distinct CDR3 sequences, roughly 50% of them seen just once. The specimen sequenced was blood. The chain combines TRBV15 with TRBJ1-1, with no clear D. This clonotype was obtained from a woman aged 40-49 years in good health. This CDR3 reads CATSRDRALNTEAFF. In nucleotides, the CDR3 is TGTGCCACCAGCAGAGATAGGGCCTTGAACACTGAAGCTTTCTTT.